The clone carrying this TCR beta chain was seen a few times. The sample comes from a study of blood T cell repertoires in COVID-19. Profiled with immunoSEQ multiplex PCR; TCRdb holds only in-frame clones, not every one. The sample contains 100,000 to 150,000 clones, around 89% of which appear only once. Germline V CDR1 and CDR2: SGHTS, YDEGEE. Trimming took off 0 bases at V and 4 bases at J, with 13 bases between the two ends. The CDR3 is 15 amino acids. The sequencing input was peripheral blood. The gene calls are TRBV5-8 and TRBJ1-2, with D perhaps TRBD1 (6 bases). This clonotype was sampled from a man aged 50-60 years with acute or convalescent COVID-19. This CDR3 is CASSLEVGDTYGYTF. DNA of the CDR3: TGTGCCAGCAGCTTGGAGGTAGGGGACACCTATGGCTACACCTTC.